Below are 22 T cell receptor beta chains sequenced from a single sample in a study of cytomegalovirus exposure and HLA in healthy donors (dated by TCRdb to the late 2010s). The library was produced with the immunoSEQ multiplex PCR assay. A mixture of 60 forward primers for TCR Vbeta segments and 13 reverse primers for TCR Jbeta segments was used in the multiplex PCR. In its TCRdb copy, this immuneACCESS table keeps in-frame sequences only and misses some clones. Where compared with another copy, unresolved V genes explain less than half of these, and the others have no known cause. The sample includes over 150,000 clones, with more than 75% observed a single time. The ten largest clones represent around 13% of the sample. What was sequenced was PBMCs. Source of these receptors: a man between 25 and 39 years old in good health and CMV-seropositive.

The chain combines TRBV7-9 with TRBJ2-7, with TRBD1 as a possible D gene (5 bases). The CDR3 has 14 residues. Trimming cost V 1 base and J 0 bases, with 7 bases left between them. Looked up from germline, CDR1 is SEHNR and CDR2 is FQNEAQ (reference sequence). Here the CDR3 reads CASSLGTNSYEQYF. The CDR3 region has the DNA TGTGCCAGCAGCTTAGGGACAAACTCCTACGAGCAGTACTTC.

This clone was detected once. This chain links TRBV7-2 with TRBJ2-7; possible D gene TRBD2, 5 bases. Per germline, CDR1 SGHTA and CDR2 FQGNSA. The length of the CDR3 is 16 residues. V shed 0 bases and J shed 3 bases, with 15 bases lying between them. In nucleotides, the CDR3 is TGTGCCAGCAGCTTAGCGATGGGGTCGCGGGTCTACGAGCAGTACTTC. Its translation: CASSLAMGSRVYEQYF.

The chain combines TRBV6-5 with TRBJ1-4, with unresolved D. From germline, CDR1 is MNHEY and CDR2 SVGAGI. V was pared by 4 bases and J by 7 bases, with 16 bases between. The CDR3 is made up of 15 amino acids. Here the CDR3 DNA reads TGTGCCAGCAGTTCGGATTTGGGCTTTGGTGAAAAACTGTTTTTT. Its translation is CASSSDLGFGEKLFF.

The chain's CDR3 is CAINRDRKYNEQFF. The CDR3 DNA sequence: TGTGCCATAAACCGGGACAGGAAATACAATGAGCAGTTCTTC. The chain employs TRBV6-1 and TRBJ2-1; TRBD1 agrees at 8 bases. V was clipped by 10 bases and J by 4 bases; unmatched bases: 9. The CDR3 spans 14 residues. Germline-derived CDR1 and CDR2 are MNHNS and SASEGT.

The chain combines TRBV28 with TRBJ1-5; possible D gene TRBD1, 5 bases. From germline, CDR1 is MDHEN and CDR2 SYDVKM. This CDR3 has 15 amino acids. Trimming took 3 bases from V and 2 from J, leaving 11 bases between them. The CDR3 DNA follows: TGTGCCAGCAGTTTGGCGGGGGGAGGCAATCAGCCCCAGCATTTT. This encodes CASSLAGGGNQPQHF.

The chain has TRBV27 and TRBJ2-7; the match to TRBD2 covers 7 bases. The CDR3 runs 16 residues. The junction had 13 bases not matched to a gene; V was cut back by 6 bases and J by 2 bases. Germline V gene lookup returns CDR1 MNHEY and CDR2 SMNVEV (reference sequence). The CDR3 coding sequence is TGTGCCAGCAGACCGGCCAGGGCGGGAGCCGCCTACGAGCAGTACTTC. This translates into CASRPARAGAAYEQYF.

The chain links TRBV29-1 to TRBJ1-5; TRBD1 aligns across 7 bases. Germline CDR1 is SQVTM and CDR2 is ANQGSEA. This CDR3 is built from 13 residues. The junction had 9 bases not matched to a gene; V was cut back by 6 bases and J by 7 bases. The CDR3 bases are TGCAGCGTCCCCGGACAGGCGGGACAGCCCCAGCATTTT. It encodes CSVPGQAGQPQHF.

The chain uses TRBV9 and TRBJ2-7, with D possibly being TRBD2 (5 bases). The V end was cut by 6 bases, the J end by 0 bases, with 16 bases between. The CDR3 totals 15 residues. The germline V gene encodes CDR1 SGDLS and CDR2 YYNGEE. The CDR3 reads CASTGGAESSYEQYF. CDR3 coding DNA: TGTGCCAGCACCGGTGGAGCGGAGAGCTCCTACGAGCAGTACTTC.

CDR3 sequence reads: CAISGQGADTQYF. CDR3 coding DNA: TGTGCCATCAGCGGACAGGGTGCAGATACGCAGTATTTT. This chain joins TRBV10-3 and TRBJ2-3; 8 positions match TRBD1. Germline CDR1 is ENHRY and CDR2 is SYGVKD. Trimming cost V 6 bases and J 4 bases; bases outside gene matches: 3. CDR3 size: 13 residues.

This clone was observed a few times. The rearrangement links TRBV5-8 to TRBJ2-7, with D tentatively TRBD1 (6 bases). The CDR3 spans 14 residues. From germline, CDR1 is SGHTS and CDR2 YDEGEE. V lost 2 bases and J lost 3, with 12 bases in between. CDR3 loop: CASSFDRTFYEQYF. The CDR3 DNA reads TGTGCCAGCAGCTTCGACAGGACATTCTACGAGCAGTACTTC.

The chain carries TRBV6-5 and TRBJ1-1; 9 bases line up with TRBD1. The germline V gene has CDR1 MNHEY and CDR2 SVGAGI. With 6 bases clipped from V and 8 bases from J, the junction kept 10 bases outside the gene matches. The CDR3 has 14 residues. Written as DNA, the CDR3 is TGTGCCAGCAGCGCCGGGACAGGGCTATGGGAAGCTTTCTTT. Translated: CASSAGTGLWEAFF.

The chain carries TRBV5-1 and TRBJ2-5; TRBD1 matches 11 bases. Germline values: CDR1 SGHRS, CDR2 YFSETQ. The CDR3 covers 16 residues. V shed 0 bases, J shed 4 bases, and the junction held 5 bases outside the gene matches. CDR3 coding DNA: TGCGCCAGCAGCTTGGCGGGACAGGGGGTTGGAGAGACCCAGTACTTC. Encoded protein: CASSLAGQGVGETQYF.

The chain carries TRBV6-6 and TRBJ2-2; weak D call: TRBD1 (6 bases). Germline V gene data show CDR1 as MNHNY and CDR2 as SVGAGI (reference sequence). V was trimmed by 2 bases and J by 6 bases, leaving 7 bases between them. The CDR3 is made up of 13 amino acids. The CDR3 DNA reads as TGTGCCAGCAGTTACAGGGGGTCCGGGGAGCTGTTTTTT. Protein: CASSYRGSGELFF.

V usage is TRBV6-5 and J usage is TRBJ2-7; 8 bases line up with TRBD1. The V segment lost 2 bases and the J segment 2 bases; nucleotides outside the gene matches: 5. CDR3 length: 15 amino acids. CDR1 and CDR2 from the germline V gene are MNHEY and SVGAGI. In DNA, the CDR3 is TGTGCCAGCAGTTACACCCAGACAGGGGCCTACGAGCAGTACTTC. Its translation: CASSYTQTGAYEQYF.

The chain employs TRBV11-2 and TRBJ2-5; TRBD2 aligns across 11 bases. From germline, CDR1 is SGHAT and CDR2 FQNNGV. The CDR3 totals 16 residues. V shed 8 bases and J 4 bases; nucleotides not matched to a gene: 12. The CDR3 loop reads CASGTPGLADPETQYF. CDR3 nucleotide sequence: TGTGCCAGCGGGACTCCGGGACTAGCGGATCCAGAGACCCAGTACTTC.

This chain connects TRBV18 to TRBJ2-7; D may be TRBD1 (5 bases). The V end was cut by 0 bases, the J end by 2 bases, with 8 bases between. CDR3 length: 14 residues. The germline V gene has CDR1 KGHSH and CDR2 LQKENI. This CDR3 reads CASSPPTAPYEQYF. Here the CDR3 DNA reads TGTGCCAGCTCACCACCGACAGCCCCCTACGAGCAGTACTTC.

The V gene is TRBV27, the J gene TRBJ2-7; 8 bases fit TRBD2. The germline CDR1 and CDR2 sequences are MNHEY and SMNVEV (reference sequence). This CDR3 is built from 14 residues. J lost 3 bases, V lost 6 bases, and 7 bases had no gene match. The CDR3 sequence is CASSLGTSFYEQYF. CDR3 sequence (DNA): TGTGCCAGCAGCTTGGGGACTAGTTTCTACGAGCAGTACTTC.

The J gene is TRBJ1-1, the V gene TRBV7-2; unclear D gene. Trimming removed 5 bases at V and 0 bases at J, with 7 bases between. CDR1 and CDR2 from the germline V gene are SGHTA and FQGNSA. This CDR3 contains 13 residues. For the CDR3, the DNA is TGTGCCAGCAGCCTTCACTTGAACACTGAAGCTTTCTTT. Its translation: CASSLHLNTEAFF.

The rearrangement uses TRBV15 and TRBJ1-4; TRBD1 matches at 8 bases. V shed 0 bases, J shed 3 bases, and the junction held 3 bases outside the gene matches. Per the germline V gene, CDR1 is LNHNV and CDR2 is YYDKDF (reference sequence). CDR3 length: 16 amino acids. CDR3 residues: CATSRDLGQANEKLFF. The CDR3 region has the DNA TGTGCCACCAGCAGAGATTTGGGACAGGCTAATGAAAAACTGTTTTTT.

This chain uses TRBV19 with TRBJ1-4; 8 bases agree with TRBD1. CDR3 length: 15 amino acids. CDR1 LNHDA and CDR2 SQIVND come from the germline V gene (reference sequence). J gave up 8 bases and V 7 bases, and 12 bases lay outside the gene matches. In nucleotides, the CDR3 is TGTGCCAGTACCCGGACAGGGACCGCGCGGGAAAAACTGTTTTTT. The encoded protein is CASTRTGTAREKLFF.

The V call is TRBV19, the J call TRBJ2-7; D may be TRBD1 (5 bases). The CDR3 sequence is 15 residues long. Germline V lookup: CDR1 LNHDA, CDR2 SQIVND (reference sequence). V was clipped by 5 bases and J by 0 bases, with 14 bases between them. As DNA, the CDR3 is TGTGCCAGTAGTTACGACAGCCAAACCTCCTACGAGCAGTACTTC. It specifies CASSYDSQTSYEQYF.

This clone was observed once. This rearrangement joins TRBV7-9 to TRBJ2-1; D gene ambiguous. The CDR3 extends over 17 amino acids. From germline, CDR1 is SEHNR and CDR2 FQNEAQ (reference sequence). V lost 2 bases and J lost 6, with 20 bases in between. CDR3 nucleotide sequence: TGTGCCAGCAGCTTAACCCACTCCCTGCCTTGGGCCAATGAGCAGTTCTTC. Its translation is CASSLTHSLPWANEQFF.